These 15 T cell receptor beta chains were all obtained from the same sample, sequenced in a study of shared clonotypes between healthy human individuals. Profiling relied on immunoSEQ multiplex PCR, and the TCRdb table lists in-frame clones only, not all of them. The data hold about 1 million clones, with roughly 70% observed a single time. Sequenced material: memory CD4+ T cells sorted from blood. As to subset: CD45RA-negative fraction. The receptors shown here come from a man aged 18 to 29 in good health.

V is TRBV6-5 and J is TRBJ2-5; D not certain. The length of the CDR3 is 11 residues. CDR1 and CDR2 from the germline V gene are MNHEY and SVGAGI. Trimming took off 4 bases at V and 7 bases at J, with 7 bases between the two ends. For the CDR3, the DNA is TGTGCCAGCAGTTTCCTGGGGACCCAGTACTTC. Translated: CASSFLGTQYF.

This CDR3 is CASSGGHGRSDTQYF. The CDR3 region has the DNA TGTGCCAGCTCCGGAGGACACGGGAGGTCGGATACGCAGTATTTT. This chain links TRBV18 with TRBJ2-3, with 7 positions matching TRBD2. The V gene end was trimmed by 6 bases and the J gene end by 6 bases; junction bases not matched to a gene: 12. Germline CDR1 reads KGHSH; CDR2 reads LQKENI. CDR3 length: 15 amino acids. Drawing the rest from reference TRBV18 and TRBJ2-3, the complete variable domain is NAGVMQNPRHLVRRRGQEARLRCSPMKGHSHVYWYRQLPEEGLKFMVYLQKENIIDESGMPKERFSAEFPKEGPSILRIQQVVRGDSAAYFCASSGGHGRSDTQYFGPGTRLTVL.

The chain joins TRBV5-1 to TRBJ1-2; 7 bases agree with TRBD1. The V gene end was trimmed by 2 bases and the J gene end by 1 base; junction bases not matched to a gene: 11. The CDR3 totals 17 residues. Germline values: CDR1 SGHRS, CDR2 YFSETQ. DNA of the CDR3: TGCGCCAGCAGCTTAAGTTCCCTGACAGGGAGTAACTATGGCTACACCTTC. Translation gives CASSLSSLTGSNYGYTF.

The gene calls are TRBV5-6 and TRBJ2-7; D is unclear. The CDR3 runs to 11 residues. Germline assignment: CDR1 SGHDT and CDR2 YYEEEE. Between the trimmed V and J ends, which lost 2 bases and 5 bases, there was a span of 5 bases. As DNA, the CDR3 is TGTGCCAGCAGCTTTCTCAACGAGCAGTACTTC. Translation: CASSFLNEQYF. The full variable domain, with the rest looked up from reference TRBV5-6 and TRBJ2-7, is DAGVTQSPTHLIKTRGQQVTLRCSPKSGHDTVSWYQQALGQGPQFIFQYYEEEERQRGNFPDRFSGHQFPNYSSELNVNALLLGDSALYLCASSFLNEQYFGPGTRLTVT.

In nucleotides, the CDR3 is TGTGCCAGCAGTTTGCGGGCGGGGAGCACAGATACGCAGTATTTT. Encoded protein: CASSLRAGSTDTQYF. The J gene is TRBJ2-3, the V gene TRBV27, with D perhaps matching TRBD2 (6 bases). From germline, CDR1 is MNHEY and CDR2 SMNVEV (reference sequence). V was shortened by 3 bases and J by 0 bases, with 10 bases between the two germline ends. The CDR3 totals 15 residues.

This clone was recorded only once. V and J are TRBV5-1 and TRBJ1-2; no reliable D call. This CDR3 comprises 14 residues. V shed 4 bases and J shed 8 bases, with 18 bases lying between them. Germline CDR1 SGHRS, CDR2 YFSETQ. The CDR3, as DNA: TGCGCCAGCAGCCCCCGAGAACGGGCGGGGGGCTACACCTTC. This codes for CASSPRERAGGYTF.

The chain couples TRBV5-1 to TRBJ2-1; D is ambiguous. CDR1 is SGHRS and CDR2 is YFSETQ in the germline V gene. This CDR3 has 14 amino acids. Trimming took 0 bases from V and 6 from J, leaving 10 bases between them. DNA of the CDR3: TGCGCCAGCAGCTTGGCCCCCCTAAGCAATGAGCAGTTCTTC. Its translation: CASSLAPLSNEQFF.

This clone was picked up a small number of times. The V call is TRBV10-3, the J call TRBJ1-1, with D maybe TRBD1 (5 bases). CDR3 length equals 15 residues. Germline CDR1 ENHRY, CDR2 SYGVKD. The germline V and J ends were trimmed by 0 bases and 3 bases, with 11 bases remaining between them. The CDR3 spells CAISESGGGYTEAFF. For the CDR3, the DNA is TGTGCCATCAGTGAGTCGGGGGGTGGGTACACTGAAGCTTTCTTT.

This clone was recorded only once. The CDR3 protein is CASSLSSGRGETQYF. For the CDR3, the DNA is TGTGCCAGCAGTTTATCCAGCGGGAGAGGGGAGACCCAGTACTTC. This chain uses TRBV27 with TRBJ2-5; 8 nucleotides agree with TRBD2. After removal of 0 bases from V and 5 bases from J, the junction contained 5 bases not matched to a gene. The CDR3 is 15 amino acids. Germline loops: CDR1 MNHEY, CDR2 SMNVEV (reference sequence).

Many counts were recorded for this clone. CDR3 in DNA: TGCGCCAGCAGCCGGGATGGACAGCTACTCTACGAGCAGTACTTC. This codes for CASSRDGQLLYEQYF. The V call is TRBV5-1, the J call TRBJ2-7, with D possibly TRBD1 on 6 matching bases. Germline CDR1 and CDR2: SGHRS and YFSETQ. V shed 4 bases and J shed 3 bases, with 17 bases lying between them. The length of the CDR3 is 15 residues.

The V and J genes are TRBV29-1 and TRBJ2-1; 9 bases are shared with TRBD1. The junction had 9 bases not matched to a gene; V was cut back by 6 bases and J by 6 bases. The CDR3 runs to 14 residues. Looked up from germline, CDR1 is SQVTM and CDR2 is ANQGSEA. CDR3 coding DNA: TGCAGCGTGGAACGACAGGGGGGCTTCAATGAGCAGTTCTTC. This sequence encodes CSVERQGGFNEQFF.

CDR3 protein: CAISEERGTEAFF. In DNA form, the CDR3 reads TGTGCCATCAGCGAAGAAAGGGGGACTGAAGCTTTCTTT. V and J are TRBV10-3 and TRBJ1-1; the D gene is possibly TRBD1 (6 bases). Germline-derived CDR1 and CDR2 are ENHRY and SYGVKD. Trimming stripped 6 bases from V and 5 bases from J, with 13 bases between. This CDR3 has 13 residues.

The chain combines TRBV6-1 with TRBJ1-3; 12 nucleotides line up with TRBD1. The CDR3 has 20 residues. CDR1 is MNHNS and CDR2 is SASEGT in the germline V gene. The trim removed 4 bases at V and 0 bases at J, leaving 13 bases unmatched. The CDR3 here is CASSGRPGQGASSSGNTIYF. DNA for the CDR3: TGTGCCAGCAGTGGGCGGCCGGGACAGGGGGCTTCGAGCTCTGGAAACACCATATATTTT.

This clone has just one count. V gene TRBV19 combines with J gene TRBJ2-2, with 7 bases aligning to TRBD1. The CDR3 spans 15 residues. Germline V gene sequence: CDR1 LNHDA, CDR2 SQIVND (reference sequence). V lost 10 bases and J lost 0; bases outside the gene matches: 8. The chain's CDR3 is CATSTTGTNTGELFF. The CDR3 nucleotides are TGTGCCACAAGTACGACAGGGACGAACACCGGGGAGCTGTTTTTT.

The rearrangement uses TRBV7-6 and TRBJ2-1; possibly TRBD1 or TRBD2 for D (5 bases each). Trimming removed 5 bases at V and 9 bases at J, with 14 bases between. Germline V CDR1 and CDR2: SGHVS, FNYEAQ. This CDR3 contains 13 residues. The CDR3 DNA reads TGTGCCAGCAGCCCGCTCAGGGACGGTGAGCAGTTCTTC. Translation: CASSPLRDGEQFF. The whole variable domain, remainder taken from reference TRBV7-6 and TRBJ2-1, is GAGVSQSPRYKVTKRGQDVALRCDPISGHVSLYWYRQALGQGPEFLTYFNYEAQQDKSGLPNDRFSAERPEGSISTLTIQRTEQRDSAMYRCASSPLRDGEQFFGPGTRLTVL.